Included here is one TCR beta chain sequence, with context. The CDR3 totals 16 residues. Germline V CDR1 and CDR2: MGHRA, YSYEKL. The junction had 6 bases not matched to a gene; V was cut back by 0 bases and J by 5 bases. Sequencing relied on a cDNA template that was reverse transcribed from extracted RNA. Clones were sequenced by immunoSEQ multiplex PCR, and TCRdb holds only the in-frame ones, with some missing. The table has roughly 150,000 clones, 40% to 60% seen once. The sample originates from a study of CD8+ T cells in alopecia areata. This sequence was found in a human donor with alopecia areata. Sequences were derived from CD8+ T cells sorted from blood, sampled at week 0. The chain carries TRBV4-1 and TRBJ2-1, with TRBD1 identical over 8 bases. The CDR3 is CASSQDPGGLNNEQFF. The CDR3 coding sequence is TGCGCCAGCAGCCAAGATCCAGGGGGCCTCAACAATGAGCAGTTCTTC.